These T cell receptor beta chains were read from a single sample in a study of Graves' ophthalmopathy and Graves' hyperthyroidism. TCRdb called the multiplex PCR reads again in MiXCR, with one record for every CDR3 protein. The sample holds 350,000 or so distinct CDR3 sequences, roughly 17% seen once. The sequenced material came from peripheral blood. The receptors originated from an adult man with Graves' ophthalmopathy. Both conserved end residues are trimmed from each CDR3. Fields, in order: clone size, D gene, J gene, V gene, CDR3 protein. A D gene is named only where the DNA matches it firmly. The size of a clone is reported for some rows only, either as once, few or many, or as a class for expanded clones.

>many|-|TRBJ1-3|TRBV28
ASSSKSGLGGIY
>-|-|TRBJ1-6|TRBV6-1
ASRPQGGSYNSPLH
>many|-|TRBJ1-3|TRBV19
ASSITDGNTIY
>-|-|TRBJ1-1|TRBV2
ATLRPGLSTEAF
>many|-|TRBJ1-6|TRBV20-1
SARDGGGGDSPLH
>many|-|TRBJ2-7|TRBV19
ASRSGGDSYEQY
>many|-|TRBJ2-2|TRBV12-3/TRBV12-4
ASSLSLSNTGELF
>-|-|TRBJ1-2|TRBV19
ASSIGRQYNYGYT
>many|TRBD1|TRBJ2-5|TRBV29-1
SVLDRGREQETQY
>few|-|TRBJ1-5|TRBV4-1
ASSRVGGRPQH
>once|TRBD2|TRBJ2-5|TRBV7-2
ASSLSGRSGLETQY
>many|-|TRBJ1-2|TRBV12-3/TRBV12-4
ASSFSPPEVVFYGYT
>many|-|TRBJ1-1|TRBV6-5
ASSYTWDRSNTEAF
>-|-|TRBJ1-6|TRBV5-1
ASSLEGLLGRSPLH
>many|-|TRBJ1-3|TRBV9
ASTNSPGIPGNTIY
>many|TRBD1|TRBJ1-1|TRBV6-5
ASSYSGQGMAF
>many|TRBD1|TRBJ2-5|TRBV20-1
SARVGGQGGETQY
>-|-|TRBJ2-7|TRBV2
ASTGSPNREQY
>many|-|TRBJ1-1|TRBV7-6
ASSLAARDEAF
>many|-|TRBJ1-5|TRBV6-2/TRBV6-3
ASSYARPGGGNQPQH
>many|-|TRBJ1-1|TRBV6-1
ASSPQLGVEAF
>many|-|TRBJ1-5|TRBV20-1
SASRGGDQPQH
>-|-|TRBJ2-7|TRBV7-3
ASSWPGFC
>many|-|TRBJ2-5|TRBV7-2
ASSLGGASRETQY
>-|TRBD1|TRBJ2-7|TRBV5-1
ASSTGQRYEQY
>-|-|TRBJ2-5|TRBV2
ASSADLGAGETQY
>many|-|TRBJ2-7|TRBV24-1
ATSDYSGSTEQY
>many|-|TRBJ1-2|TRBV12-3/TRBV12-4
ASSLGTIQANYGYT
>many|-|TRBJ2-5|TRBV28
ASRNGGGETQY
>many|-|TRBJ1-1|TRBV20-1
SARDQGGSGTEAF
>many|-|TRBJ1-6|TRBV6-1
AISSPNSPLH